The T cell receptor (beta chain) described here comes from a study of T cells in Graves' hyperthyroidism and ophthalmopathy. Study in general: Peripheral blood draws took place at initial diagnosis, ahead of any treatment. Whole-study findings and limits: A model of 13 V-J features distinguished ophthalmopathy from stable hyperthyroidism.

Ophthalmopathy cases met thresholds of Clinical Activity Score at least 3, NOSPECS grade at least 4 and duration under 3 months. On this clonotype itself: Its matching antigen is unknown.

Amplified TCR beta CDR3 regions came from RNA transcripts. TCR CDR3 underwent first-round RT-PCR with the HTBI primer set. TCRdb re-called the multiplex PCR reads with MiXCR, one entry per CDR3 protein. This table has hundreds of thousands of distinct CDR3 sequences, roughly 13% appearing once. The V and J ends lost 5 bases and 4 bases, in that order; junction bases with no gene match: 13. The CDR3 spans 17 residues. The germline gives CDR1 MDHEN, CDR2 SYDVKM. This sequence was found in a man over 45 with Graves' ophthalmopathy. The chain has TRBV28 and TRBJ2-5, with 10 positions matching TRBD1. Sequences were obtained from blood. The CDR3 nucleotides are TGTGCCAGCAGTGCCCCACCCGGGACAGGGGTGGTAGAGACCCAGTACTTC. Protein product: CASSAPPGTGVVETQYF.